This T cell receptor (beta chain) was documented in a study of memory CD4+ T cells and cytomegalovirus serostatus. Study overall: Of the healthy Belgian adults, fewer than 10 were CMV seropositive and approximately 24 seronegative. Whole-study results and caveats: CD4+ memory repertoires contained about 40% of the roughly 160 reported CMV TCRbeta sequences.

The CDR3 loop spans 14 amino acids. Deletions cut 1 base from V and 6 bases from J, with 12 bases between. Germline-derived CDR1 and CDR2 are LGHNA and YNFKEQ. Concerning this clone: Its antigen is undetermined.

Profiling relied on immunoSEQ multiplex PCR, and the TCRdb table lists in-frame clones only, not all of them. The sample records under 80,000 clones, approximately 85% being singletons. The sort gate was single viable CD3+CD4+CD8-CD45RO+ cells for memory CD4+ T cells. The TCR sequence derives from an adult in good health and CMV-seronegative. Sequenced sample: memory CD4+ T cells from blood. This sequence joins TRBV4-2 and TRBJ1-1; unclear D gene. CDR3 DNA: TGTGCCAGCAGCCAAGGGCCCACGATAGCTGAAGCTTTCTTT. Protein: CASSQGPTIAEAFF.